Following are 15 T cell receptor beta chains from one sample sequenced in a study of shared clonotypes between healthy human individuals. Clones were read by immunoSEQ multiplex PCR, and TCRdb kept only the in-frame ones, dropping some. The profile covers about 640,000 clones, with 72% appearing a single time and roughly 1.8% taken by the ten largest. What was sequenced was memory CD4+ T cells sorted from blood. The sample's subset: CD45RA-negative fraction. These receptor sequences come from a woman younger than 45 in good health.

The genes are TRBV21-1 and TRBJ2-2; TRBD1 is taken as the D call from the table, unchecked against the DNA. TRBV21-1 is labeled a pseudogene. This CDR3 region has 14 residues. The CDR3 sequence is CASSGQGQPGELFF. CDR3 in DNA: TGTGCCAGCAGCGGTCAGGGCCAACCCGGGGAGCTGTTTTTT.

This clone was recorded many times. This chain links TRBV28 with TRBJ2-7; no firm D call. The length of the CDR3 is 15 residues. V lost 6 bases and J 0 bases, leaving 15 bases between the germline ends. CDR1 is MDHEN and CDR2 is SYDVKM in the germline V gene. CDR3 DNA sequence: TGTGCCAGCAGGTCGGCGGCAGGTAGCTCCTACGAGCAGTACTTC. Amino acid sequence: CASRSAAGSSYEQYF.

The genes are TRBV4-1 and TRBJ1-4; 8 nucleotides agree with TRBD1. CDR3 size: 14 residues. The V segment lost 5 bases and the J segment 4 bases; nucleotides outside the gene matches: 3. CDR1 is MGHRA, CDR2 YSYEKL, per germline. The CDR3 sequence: CASSLGQDNEKLFF. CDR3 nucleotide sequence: TGCGCCAGCAGCTTGGGACAGGATAATGAAAAACTGTTTTTT.

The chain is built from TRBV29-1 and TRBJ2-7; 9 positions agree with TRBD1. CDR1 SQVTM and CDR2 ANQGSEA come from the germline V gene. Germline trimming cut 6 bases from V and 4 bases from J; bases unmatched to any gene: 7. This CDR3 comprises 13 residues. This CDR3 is CSVPGQGSYEQYF. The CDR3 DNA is TGCAGCGTGCCGGGACAGGGCTCATACGAGCAGTACTTC.

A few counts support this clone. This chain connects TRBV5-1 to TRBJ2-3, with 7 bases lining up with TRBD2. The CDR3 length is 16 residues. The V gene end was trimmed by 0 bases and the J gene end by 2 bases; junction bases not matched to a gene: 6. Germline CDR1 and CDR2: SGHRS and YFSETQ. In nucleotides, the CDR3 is TGCGCCAGCAGCTTGGAGGGAGGGCACTTCACAGATACGCAGTATTTT. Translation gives CASSLEGGHFTDTQYF. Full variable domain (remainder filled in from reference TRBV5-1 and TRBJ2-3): KAGVTQTPRYLIKTRGQQVTLSCSPISGHRSVSWYQQTPGQGLQFLFEYFSETQRNKGNFPGRFSGRQFSNSRSEMNVSTLELGDSALYLCASSLEGGHFTDTQYFGPGTRLTVL.

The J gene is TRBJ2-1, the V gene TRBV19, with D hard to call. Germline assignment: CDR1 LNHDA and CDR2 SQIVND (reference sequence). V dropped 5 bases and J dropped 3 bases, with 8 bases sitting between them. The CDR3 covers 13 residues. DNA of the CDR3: TGTGCCAGTAGTTCTCAAAACTACAATGAGCAGTTCTTC. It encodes CASSSQNYNEQFF.

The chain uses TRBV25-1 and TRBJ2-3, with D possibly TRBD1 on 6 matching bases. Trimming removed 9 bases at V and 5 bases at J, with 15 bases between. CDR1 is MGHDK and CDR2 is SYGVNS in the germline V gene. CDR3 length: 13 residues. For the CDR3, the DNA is TGTGCCAGTCAGAACAGGGCCGTAGATACGCAGTATTTT. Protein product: CASQNRAVDTQYF. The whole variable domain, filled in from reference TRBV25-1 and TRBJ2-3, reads EADIYQTPRYLVIGTGKKITLECSQTMGHDKMYWYQQDPGMELHLIHYSYGVNSTEKGDLSSESTVSRIRTEHFPLTLESARPSHTSQYLCASQNRAVDTQYFGPGTRLTVL.

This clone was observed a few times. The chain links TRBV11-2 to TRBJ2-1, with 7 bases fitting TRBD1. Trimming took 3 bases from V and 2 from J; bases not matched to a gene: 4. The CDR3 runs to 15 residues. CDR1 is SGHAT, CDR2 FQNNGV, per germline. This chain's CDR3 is CASSFHRGPYNEQFF. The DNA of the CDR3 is TGTGCCAGCAGCTTTCACAGGGGCCCCTACAATGAGCAGTTCTTC.

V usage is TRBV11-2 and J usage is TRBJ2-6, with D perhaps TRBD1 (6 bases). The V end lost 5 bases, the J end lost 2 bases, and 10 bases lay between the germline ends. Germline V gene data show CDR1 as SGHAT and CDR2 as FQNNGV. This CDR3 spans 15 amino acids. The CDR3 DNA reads TGTGCCAGCAGCCTAACAGGGACTGGGGCCAACGTCCTGACTTTC. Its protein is CASSLTGTGANVLTF.

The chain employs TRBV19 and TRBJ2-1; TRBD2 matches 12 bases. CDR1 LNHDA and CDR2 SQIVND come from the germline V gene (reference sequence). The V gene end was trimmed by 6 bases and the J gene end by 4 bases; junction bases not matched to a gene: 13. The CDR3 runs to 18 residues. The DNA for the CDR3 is TGTGCCAGTAGGCCGAAGAGGCGACTAGCGGGAGTTTACAATGAGCAGTTCTTC. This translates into CASRPKRRLAGVYNEQFF.

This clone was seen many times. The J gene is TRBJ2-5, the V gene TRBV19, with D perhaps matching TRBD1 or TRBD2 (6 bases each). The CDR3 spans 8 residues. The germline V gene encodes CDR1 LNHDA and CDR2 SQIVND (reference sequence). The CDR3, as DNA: TGTGCGAGGGGGGTGGAGTACTTC. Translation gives CARGVEYF.

The CDR3 here is CASSYRGASTDTQYF. In nucleotides, the CDR3 is TGTGCCAGCAGTTACAGGGGGGCGAGCACAGATACGCAGTATTTT. The chain links TRBV6-5 to TRBJ2-3, with D possibly called TRBD1 or TRBD2 (6 bases each). Germline CDR1 reads MNHEY; CDR2 reads SVGAGI. CDR3 size: 15 residues. Trimming took 2 bases from V and 0 from J, leaving 9 bases between them.

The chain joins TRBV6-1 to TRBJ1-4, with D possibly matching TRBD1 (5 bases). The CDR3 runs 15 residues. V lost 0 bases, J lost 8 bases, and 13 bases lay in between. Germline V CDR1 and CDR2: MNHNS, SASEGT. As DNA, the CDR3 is TGTGCCAGCAGTGAAGCCGGCAGGGAGAGGGAAAAACTGTTTTTT. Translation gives CASSEAGREREKLFF.

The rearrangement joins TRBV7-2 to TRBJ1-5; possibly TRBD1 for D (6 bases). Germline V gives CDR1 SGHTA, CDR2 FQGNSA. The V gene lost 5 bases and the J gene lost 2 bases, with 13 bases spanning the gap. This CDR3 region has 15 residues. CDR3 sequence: CASSALQGGNQPQHF. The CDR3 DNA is TGTGCCAGCAGCGCACTACAGGGAGGCAATCAGCCCCAGCATTTT.

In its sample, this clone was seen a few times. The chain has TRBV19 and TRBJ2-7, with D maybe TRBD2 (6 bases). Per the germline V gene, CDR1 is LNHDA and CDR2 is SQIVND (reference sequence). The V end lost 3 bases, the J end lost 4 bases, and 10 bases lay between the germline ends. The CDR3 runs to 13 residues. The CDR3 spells CASSMIRGYEQYF. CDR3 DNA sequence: TGTGCCAGTAGTATGATCCGGGGGTACGAGCAGTACTTC.